A selection of T cell receptor beta chains follows, all from one sample in a study of blood T cell repertoires in COVID-19. Sequencing was performed with immunoSEQ multiplex PCR; in TCRdb, only in-frame clones are kept and a portion is missing. The sample has about 78,000 clones, around 91% seen once. Specimen: peripheral blood. Receptor source: a woman between 45 and 65 years old in a cohort sampled during active COVID-19. Both conserved end residues are part of each CDR3. D genes are given only for firm matches. Only part of the rows carry a size: once, few, many, or a class if the clone is expanded.

clone size,J gene,D gene,V gene,CDR3 length,CDR3 DNA,CDR3 protein
-,TRBJ2-2,TRBD1,TRBV27,17,TGTGCCAGCAGTCCCCCCCCGACAGGGGGTAGGACCGGGGAGCTGTTTTTT,CASSPPPTGGRTGELFF
-,TRBJ2-5,-,TRBV30,12,TGTGCCTGGAGTGTACTGCAAGAGACCCAGTACTTC,CAWSVLQETQYF
-,TRBJ2-1,TRBD2,TRBV27,14,TGTGCCAGCGCGCGACTAGCGGGAGACAATGAGCAGTTCTTC,CASARLAGDNEQFF
once,TRBJ2-1,TRBD2,TRBV11-3,18,TGTGCCAGCAGCTTAGGCATGGCTAGCGGGAATTACTACAATGAGCAGTTCTTC,CASSLGMASGNYYNEQFF
-,TRBJ1-1,TRBD1,TRBV10-3,15,TGTGCCATCAGGGACAGGGTGGAGGGTGGCACTGAAGCTTTCTTT,CAIRDRVEGGTEAFF
-,TRBJ2-3,TRBD1,TRBV19,14,TGTGCCAGTGACAGGGGTGGATCCACAGATACGCAGTATTTT,CASDRGGSTDTQYF
-,TRBJ2-1,-,TRBV7-2,16,TGTGCCAGCAGAGCGGTGGGTCGGAGCTCCTACAATGAGCAGTTCTTC,CASRAVGRSSYNEQFF
-,TRBJ2-1,TRBD2,TRBV27,14,TGTGCCAGCAAAACGGTGGGAGGGCCAGGTGAGCAGTTCTTC,CASKTVGGPGEQFF
few,TRBJ2-7,TRBD2,TRBV7-8,14,TGTGCCGGCACGGCGGGGACTAGCGACTACGAGCAGTACTTC,CAGTAGTSDYEQYF
-,TRBJ2-2,-,TRBV12-3/TRBV12-4,13,TGTGCCAGCAGTTTGCGGTCCCACGGGGAGCTGTTTTTT,CASSLRSHGELFF
-,TRBJ1-1,-,TRBV6-5,15,TGTGCCAGCAGCCCCCGGGGGGACATGAACACTGAAGCTTTCTTT,CASSPRGDMNTEAFF
-,TRBJ2-5,-,TRBV28,11,TGTGCCAGCAGTCTCAGGGAATCCCAGTACTTC,CASSLRESQYF
-,TRBJ2-6,-,TRBV28,14,TGTGCCAGCAGTTTACAGGCTGGGGCCAACGTCCTGACTTTC,CASSLQAGANVLTF
-,TRBJ2-2,TRBD2,TRBV7-7,19,TGTGCTAGCAGCTTAGTAGATCGGCTAGCGGGAGATTGGGCCGGGGAGCTGTTTTTT,CASSLVDRLAGDWAGELFF
once,TRBJ2-1,TRBD1,TRBV27,16,TGTGCCAGCAGTATTTCCCGACCGGGACAGGGTGAGGAGCAGTTCTTC,CASSISRPGQGEEQFF
-,TRBJ2-4,-,TRBV6-5,14,TGTGCCAGCAATACAGGGCTAGCCAAAAACATTCAGTACTTC,CASNTGLAKNIQYF
-,TRBJ1-2,-,TRBV28,12,TGTGCCAGCAGTCTCGGTGACTATGGCTACACCTTC,CASSLGDYGYTF
-,TRBJ1-1,TRBD1,TRBV30,14,TGTGCTGGGACAGGGTTGATCGCGAACACTGAAGCTTTCTTT,CAGTGLIANTEAFF
-,TRBJ2-6,-,TRBV11-2,19,TGTGCCAGCAGCCGCCGCGGGGTCCTTTCCAGCTCTGGGGCCAACGTCCTGACTTTC,CASSRRGVLSSSGANVLTF
once,TRBJ2-1,TRBD2,TRBV12-3/TRBV12-4,13,TGTGCCAGCGGGGCTAGCGGGAGCGATGAGCAGTTCTTC,CASGASGSDEQFF
-,TRBJ2-7,TRBD1,TRBV28,14,TGTGCCAGCAGTTTTCCCGGGACAGAGAACGAGCAGTACTTC,CASSFPGTENEQYF
-,TRBJ1-1,-,TRBV7-9,12,TGTGCCAGTCGGGACATTTACACTGAAGCTTTCTTT,CASRDIYTEAFF
-,TRBJ2-2,TRBD2,TRBV5-4,16,TGTGCCAGCAGCTCGGGGGGGCTAGCGAGGCCCGGGGAGCTGTTTTTT,CASSSGGLARPGELFF
-,TRBJ2-2,-,TRBV5-1,16,TGCGCCAGCAGCCCCCCGGGGGTGCCGATCACCGGGGAGCTGTTTTTT,CASSPPGVPITGELFF
-,TRBJ1-5,-,TRBV27,13,TGTGCCAGCAGTCCGGGGGGAGGACAGCCCCAGCATTTT,CASSPGGGQPQHF
once,TRBJ1-2,-,TRBV27,15,TGTGCCAGCAGTCCATCGCGGGCTGGGGACTATGGCTACACCTTC,CASSPSRAGDYGYTF
-,TRBJ1-1,TRBD1,TRBV7-9,16,TGTGCCAGCAGGCGGCCGGGACAGGGGGCGCGGACTGAAGCTTTCTTT,CASRRPGQGARTEAFF
-,TRBJ1-4,-,TRBV25-1,15,TGTGCCAGCAGTGCGACAGGTGCAACTAATGAAAAACTGTTTTTT,CASSATGATNEKLFF
-,TRBJ1-1,-,TRBV12-3/TRBV12-4,11,TGTGCCAGCAGAGGACAGCAGTGGGCTTTCTTT,CASRGQQWAFF
few,TRBJ2-2,-,TRBV9,15,TGTGCCAGCAGCGTAGGCGGCCTCAACACCGGGGAGCTGTTTTTT,CASSVGGLNTGELFF
-,TRBJ2-2,-,TRBV9,15,TGTGCCAGCAGCGTACGAGCCCTCAACACCGGGGAGCTGTTTTTT,CASSVRALNTGELFF
-,TRBJ1-4,TRBD1,TRBV5-8,16,TGTGCCAGCAGCCAGGGACAGGGGCACCGGGGGGAAAAACTGTTTTTT,CASSQGQGHRGEKLFF
-,TRBJ1-2,TRBD1,TRBV10-1,14,TGCGCCAGCAGTGAGTCCGGGACAGACTATGGCTACACCTTC,CASSESGTDYGYTF
-,TRBJ2-5,-,TRBV19,15,TGTGCCAGTAGTATAGATGACTTGCCGGGGGTGACCCAGTACTTC,CASSIDDLPGVTQYF
-,TRBJ2-1,TRBD2,TRBV14,15,TGTGCCAGCAGGATTAGCGGGAGCCCCTACAATGAGCAGTTCTTC,CASRISGSPYNEQFF
-,TRBJ1-2,-,TRBV19,11,TGTGCCAGTAGTATCGGGTATGGCTACACCTTC,CASSIGYGYTF
few,TRBJ1-4,-,TRBV7-9,13,TGTGCCAGCAGCCAGGCGGGTGGGGAAAAACTGTTTTTT,CASSQAGGEKLFF
-,TRBJ2-1,TRBD2,TRBV27,16,TGTGCCAGCAGTCCCCGACTAGCCGGAAGGGGTGATGAGCAGTTCTTC,CASSPRLAGRGDEQFF
-,TRBJ1-2,-,TRBV7-2,16,TGTGCCAGCAGCTCAAGTCCGGGACAACAGAACTATGGCTACACCTTC,CASSSSPGQQNYGYTF
-,TRBJ2-5,TRBD2,TRBV19,16,TGTGCCAGTAGTATTGGTAGCGGGGGCATCCAAGAGACCCAGTACTTC,CASSIGSGGIQETQYF
-,TRBJ2-1,TRBD2,TRBV6-2/TRBV6-3,17,TGTGCCAGCAGTTCGAGGACTAGCGGAAGCTCCTACAATGAGCAGTTCTTC,CASSSRTSGSSYNEQFF
-,TRBJ2-1,-,TRBV6-5,13,TGTGCCAGCACCCCCCTAAATAGAAATGAGCAGTTCTTC,CASTPLNRNEQFF
-,TRBJ1-2,-,TRBV27,14,TGTGCCAGCAGTTTATCAGGAGCTAACTATGGCTACACCTTC,CASSLSGANYGYTF
many,TRBJ1-2,-,TRBV7-2,13,TGTGCCAGCAGCTTAGACGGGAACTATGGCTACACCTTC,CASSLDGNYGYTF